These 25 T cell receptor beta chains came from one sample sequenced in a study of regulatory T cells in long-lasting Graves disease. Time point reported: newly diagnosed GD, antithyroid drugs for less than 3 months. Generation of the TCR library employed RNA extracted from PBMCs. Arm-PCR with iRepertoire HTBI primers amplified the CDR3 regions for these TCR beta libraries. TCRdb analysed the multiplex PCR reads with MiXCR anew, one entry per CDR3 protein. The sample comprises 620,000 or so distinct CDR3 sequences, 16% of which are singletons, and about 17% rests with the top ten. These sequences were also reported in another study, on T cells in Graves' hyperthyroidism and ophthalmopathy.

The sample here was peripheral blood mononuclear cells (PBMCs), taken at new diagnosis, from a patient treated with antithyroid drugs. These receptors were collected from a woman in her twenties or thirties with Graves disease.

This clonotype has a handful of counts. V usage is TRBV5-1 and J usage is TRBJ2-7; 7 nucleotides match TRBD1. CDR3 length equals 14 residues. With V trimmed by 6 bases and J by 3 bases, 9 bases remained unmatched. Germline CDR1 is SGHRS and CDR2 is YFSETQ. The DNA of the CDR3 is TGCGCCAGCAACAGGGGCCTGGAAGGCTACGAGCAGTACTTC. This sequence encodes CASNRGLEGYEQYF. Together with reference TRBV5-1 and TRBJ2-7, the CDR3 gives the full variable domain: KAGVTQTPRYLIKTRGQQVTLSCSPISGHRSVSWYQQTPGQGLQFLFEYFSETQRNKGNFPGRFSGRQFSNSRSEMNVSTLELGDSALYLCASNRGLEGYEQYFGPGTRLTVT.

This chain uses TRBV7-3 with TRBJ2-3; perhaps TRBD2 as D (5 bases). V was cut by 4 bases and J by 0 bases, with 17 bases left in between. Looked up from germline, CDR1 is SGHTA and CDR2 is FQGTGA. The CDR3 loop spans 17 amino acids. The CDR3 protein is CASSSNAGLISTDTQYF. CDR3 nucleotides: TGTGCCAGCAGCTCCAATGCTGGACTCATTAGCACAGATACGCAGTATTTT.

The sample holds many counts of this clonotype. This sequence joins TRBV6-5 and TRBJ2-7, with D hard to call. The CDR3 loop spans 15 amino acids. CDR1 and CDR2 from the germline V gene are MNHEY and SVGAGI. V lost 3 bases to trimming and J lost 2 bases, with 14 bases between them. The DNA for the CDR3 is TGTGCCAGCAGTTATAGTTCGGGCAGTACCTACGAGCAGTACTTC. Its translation is CASSYSSGSTYEQYF.

This chain joins TRBV30 and TRBJ2-7, with TRBD2 as a possible D gene (6 bases). This CDR3 comprises 12 residues. Trimming removed 0 bases from V and 5 bases from J, with 8 bases in between. Germline V CDR1 and CDR2: GTSNPN, SVGIG (reference sequence). The CDR3 DNA is TGTGCCTGGAGTGTAGCGGGCAACGAGCAGTACTTC. Amino acid sequence: CAWSVAGNEQYF.

The sample holds many counts of this clonotype. The V call is TRBV6-2 or TRBV6-3, the J call TRBJ2-7; the D is unclear. V lost 1 base to trimming and J lost 3 bases, with 16 bases between them. Germline V CDR1 and CDR2: MNHEY, SVGEGT. The CDR3 totals 16 residues. CDR3 sequence: CASSYFGWTSDYEQYF. The CDR3, as DNA: TGTGCCAGCAGTTACTTCGGGTGGACGTCTGACTACGAGCAGTACTTC.

This clonotype has at least ten counts. This CDR3 is CASATVYRQPQHF. CDR3 in DNA: TGTGCCAGCGCAACGGTTTACCGTCAGCCCCAGCATTTT. The chain carries TRBV6-2 or TRBV6-3 and TRBJ1-5; no clear D gene. This CDR3 is built from 13 residues. Germline lookup yields CDR1 MNHEY and CDR2 SVGEGT. V lost 8 bases to trimming and J lost 6 bases, with 14 bases between them.

This clonotype was counted many times. The chain couples TRBV27 to TRBJ2-7; TRBD2 aligns across 7 bases. The CDR3 spans 15 residues. From germline, CDR1 is MNHEY and CDR2 SMNVEV (reference sequence). Trimming took 6 bases from V and 5 from J; bases not matched to a gene: 13. The CDR3 loop reads CASSPLGGRVNEQYF. CDR3 coding DNA: TGTGCCAGCAGCCCCCTGGGCGGGAGAGTCAACGAGCAGTACTTC.

This clonotype was observed at least ten times. J is TRBJ1-4 and V is TRBV18, with D perhaps TRBD1 (6 bases). The V gene's germline CDR1 is KGHSH and CDR2 LQKENI. V was clipped by 3 bases and J by 6 bases, with 11 bases between them. The CDR3 contains 14 residues. In DNA form, the CDR3 reads TGTGCCAGCTCACCGGGGGGACAAGATGAAAAACTGTTTTTT. It codes for CASSPGGQDEKLFF.

The V gene is TRBV7-9, the J gene TRBJ1-2; TRBD1 is a possible D gene (6 bases). The CDR3 length is 14 residues. The V gene's germline CDR1 is SEHNR and CDR2 FQNEAQ (reference sequence). V dropped 7 bases and J dropped 8 bases, with 20 bases sitting between them. CDR3 sequence reads: CASILGEGVYGYTF. CDR3 nucleotide sequence: TGTGCCAGCATCCTTGGGGAGGGGGTATACGGCTACACCTTC.

This clonotype came up a few times. The genes are TRBV6-1 and TRBJ1-5; D remains unclear. The CDR3 sequence is 12 residues long. In germline, CDR1 is MNHNS, CDR2 SASEGT. Trimming took off 6 bases at V and 9 bases at J, with 12 bases between the two ends. CDR3 region: CASRTATGPQHF. The CDR3 region has the DNA TGTGCCAGCAGGACTGCAACGGGGCCCCAGCATTTT.

Concerning this clonotype: A much larger clone differs from this one at a single base, so this may be a read error. The chain employs TRBV2 and TRBJ2-2, with a weak D call TRBD2 (6 bases). This CDR3 is 15 amino acids long. Germline V gene sequence: CDR1 SNHLY, CDR2 FYNNEI. CDR3: CASSEGRSTTGELLF. In DNA, the CDR3 is TGTGCCAGCAGTGAGGGGAGGTCCACCACCGGGGAGCTGCTTTTT.

Comments on this clonotype: It may be a read error: a sequence one base away is much more abundant. The chain links TRBV30 to TRBJ1-1; no clear D gene. The CDR3 is made up of 11 amino acids. Germline lookup yields CDR1 GTSNPN and CDR2 SVGIG (reference sequence). CDR3 loop: CVWSLGPTAFF. In nucleotides, the CDR3 is TGTGTCTGGAGTTTGGGCCCTACGGCTTTCTTT.

This clonotype was detected many times. The chain couples TRBV28 to TRBJ2-2; D remains unclear. Trimming removed 7 bases from V and 1 base from J, with 4 bases in between. Germline CDR1 reads MDHEN; CDR2 reads SYDVKM. CDR3 length equals 12 residues. CDR3 coding DNA: TGTGCCAGCACGGGGAACACCGGGGAGCTGTTTTTT. Translation: CASTGNTGELFF.

The V and J genes are TRBV14 and TRBJ1-1; no clear D. Germline-derived CDR1 and CDR2 are SGHDN and FVKESK. V lost 2 bases, J lost 3 bases, and 16 bases lay in between. CDR3 length: 16 amino acids. The CDR3 region is CASSQQRKGTDTEAFF. CDR3 bases: TGTGCCAGCAGCCAACAAAGGAAGGGTACAGACACTGAAGCTTTCTTT.

The chain employs TRBV19 and TRBJ2-5; 11 nucleotides agree with TRBD2. The J call may be mistaken, given a closer DNA end match to TRBJ2-1. This CDR3 spans 16 amino acids. Germline V gene lookup returns CDR1 LNHDA and CDR2 SQIVND (reference sequence). The DNA of the CDR3 is TGTGCCAGTAGTATGGGACTAGCGGTGAGAGGCGATGAGCAGTTCTTC. Translating it yields CASSMGLAVRGDEQFF.

The table lists this clonotype with a count of one. CDR3 protein: CASSARDTLYEQYF. CDR3 bases: TGTGCCAGCAGCGCCCGGGACACTCTCTACGAGCAGTACTTC. The rearrangement uses TRBV5-6 and TRBJ2-7; D might be TRBD1 (6 bases). Trimming cost V 4 bases and J 3 bases, with 14 bases left between them. The CDR3 consists of 14 residues. CDR1 is SGHDT and CDR2 is YYEEEE in the germline V gene.

The chain employs TRBV4-1 and TRBJ2-7; D ambiguous. In germline, CDR1 is MGHRA, CDR2 YSYEKL. V lost 1 base, J lost 5 bases, and 6 bases lay in between. The CDR3 totals 12 residues. CDR3: CASSQAGNEQYF. The CDR3 region has the DNA TGCGCCAGCAGCCAAGCCGGAAACGAGCAGTACTTC.

This clonotype has just a few counts. This chain joins TRBV5-6 and TRBJ2-3; D is ambiguous. With 4 bases removed from V and 6 bases from J, the gap between germline ends came to 15 bases. The CDR3 loop spans 14 amino acids. Looked up from germline, CDR1 is SGHDT and CDR2 is YYEEEE. The CDR3 sequence is CASSPGPLQDTQYF. The CDR3, as DNA: TGTGCCAGCAGCCCTGGACCGCTGCAGGATACGCAGTATTTT. Full variable domain (missing parts from reference TRBV5-6 and TRBJ2-3): DAGVTQSPTHLIKTRGQQVTLRCSPKSGHDTVSWYQQALGQGPQFIFQYYEEEERQRGNFPDRFSGHQFPNYSSELNVNALLLGDSALYLCASSPGPLQDTQYFGPGTRLTVL.

The chain has TRBV7-9 and TRBJ2-7; D tentatively fits TRBD1 or TRBD2 (5 bases each). V lost 4 bases and J lost 3, with 16 bases in between. The CDR3 totals 15 residues. Germline-derived CDR1 and CDR2 are SEHNR and FQNEAQ (reference sequence). The CDR3 nucleotides read TGTGCCAGCAGCTCGGGACCACCAAGCCACTACGAGCAGTACTTC. Protein: CASSSGPPSHYEQYF.

This CDR3 is CAISEQGRANEKLFF. The CDR3 DNA follows: TGTGCCATCAGTGAACAGGGTCGAGCTAATGAAAAACTGTTTTTT. The chain recombines TRBV10-3 with TRBJ1-4, with D possibly matching TRBD1 (6 bases). The CDR3 totals 15 residues. V was clipped by 3 bases and J by 3 bases, with 11 bases between them. Germline CDR1 ENHRY, CDR2 SYGVKD.

J is TRBJ2-1 and V is TRBV5-1, with 9 bases aligning to TRBD1. The CDR3 runs to 17 residues. Looked up from germline, CDR1 is SGHRS and CDR2 is YFSETQ. J lost 6 bases, V lost 7 bases, and 17 bases had no gene match. CDR3 loop: CASGSPLGQGLFNEQFF. In DNA, the CDR3 is TGCGCCAGCGGGAGCCCGCTGGGACAGGGTCTGTTCAATGAGCAGTTCTTC.

This clonotype was detected many times. This rearrangement joins TRBV19 to TRBJ2-3; 10 positions agree with TRBD2. Germline V CDR1 and CDR2: LNHDA, SQIVND (reference sequence). V lost 5 bases and J lost 6; bases outside the gene matches: 11. The CDR3 totals 16 residues. The CDR3: CASSYGGLAAPDTQYF. CDR3 DNA sequence: TGTGCCAGTAGTTATGGCGGACTAGCGGCCCCCGATACGCAGTATTTT. Together with reference TRBV19 and TRBJ2-3, the CDR3 gives the full variable domain: DGGITQSPKYLFRKEGQNVTLSCEQNLNHDAMYWYRQDPGQGLRLIYYSQIVNDFQKGDIAEGYSVSREKKESFPLTVTSAQKNPTAFYLCASSYGGLAAPDTQYFGPGTRLTVL.

In its sample, this clonotype was seen a few times. Relative to the germline gene, one junction end is altered; a read error may explain this. CDR3 nucleotide sequence: TGCAGTCCGGGGACAGTGAACACTGAAGCTTCCTTT. It is translated as CSPGTVNTEASF. The chain uses TRBV20-1 and TRBJ1-1; 7 bases align to TRBD1. The CDR3 spans 12 residues. Germline V gives CDR1 DFQATT, CDR2 SNEGSKA (reference sequence).

The J gene is TRBJ1-2, the V gene TRBV18; the D gene is possibly TRBD1 (6 bases). Germline lookup yields CDR1 KGHSH and CDR2 LQKENI. V dropped 6 bases and J dropped 0 bases, with 14 bases sitting between them. The CDR3 contains 15 residues. In DNA form, the CDR3 reads TGTGCCAGCTCGAACCCGGACAGTTCTAACTATGGCTACACCTTC. Protein product: CASSNPDSSNYGYTF.

Note on this clonotype: Mismatch with germline at one junction end may stem from a read error. The chain has TRBV18 and TRBJ1-1; D is perhaps TRBD1 (6 bases). CDR3 length equals 14 residues. Germline V gives CDR1 KGHSH, CDR2 LQKENI. The CDR3 protein is CASSPPGGRTEASF. The DNA for the CDR3 is TGTGCCAGCTCACCACCAGGGGGACGCACTGAAGCTTCCTTT.